Each of the 15 T cell receptor beta chains below was sequenced from the same sample in a study of kidney transplant recipient with SARS-CoV-2 infection. TCRdb ran MiXCR on the reads and lists one entry per CDR3 protein. The sample has about 250,000 distinct CDR3 sequences, 25% to 30% seen once. The sample consisted of a blood sample, taken at baseline and between days 110 and 120 from a kidney transplant recipient. The receptors here all came from a young adult male patient who had COVID-19 and was a kidney transplant recipient. Some of the T cells might come from the graft donor.

The sample holds many counts of this clonotype. The chain carries TRBV12-5 and TRBJ1-2; a weak D match, TRBD1 (5 bases). This CDR3 is built from 17 residues. Germline-derived CDR1 and CDR2 are LGHNT and FRNRAP. V shed 5 bases and J shed 4 bases, with 23 bases lying between them. The CDR3 region is CASGRVTLQGKTYGYTF. The CDR3 bases are TGTGCTAGTGGTCGCGTCACTTTGCAGGGAAAGACCTATGGCTACACCTTC.

The CDR3 coding sequence is TGTGCCGCCGGTGATACAGGGGGCAATGGCTACACCTTC. The encoded protein is CAAGDTGGNGYTF. This sequence joins TRBV24-1 and TRBJ1-2, with TRBD1 matching over 9 bases. V dropped 12 bases and J dropped 6; count of bases not matched to a gene: 10. The CDR3 contains 13 residues. Germline V CDR1 and CDR2: KGHDR, SFDVKD.

This clonotype appeared a few times. The germline gene is not matched at one end of the junction; a read error may be the cause. This chain connects TRBV3-1 to TRBJ1-5, with D possibly matching TRBD1 (5 bases). CDR1 LGHDT and CDR2 YNNKEL come from the germline V gene (reference sequence). The CDR3 runs 13 residues. CDR3 amino acids: CAGSQAGNQPQHF. CDR3 nucleotides: TGTGCCGGCAGCCAAGCAGGGAACCAGCCCCAGCATTTT.

This clonotype has more than one count but fewer than ten. The chain has TRBV5-4 and TRBJ1-2; D gene ambiguous. The CDR3 runs 16 residues. CDR1 and CDR2 (germline): SGHNT, YYREEE (reference sequence). Trimming removed 6 bases at V and 4 bases at J, with 22 bases between. The DNA for the CDR3 is TGTGCCAGCACATCGGACGTACCAGGAAAGACCTATGGCTACACCTTC. This encodes CASTSDVPGKTYGYTF.

This clonotype was seen a handful of times. The chain uses TRBV9 and TRBJ1-1; possibly TRBD1 for D (5 bases). CDR1 is SGDLS and CDR2 is YYNGEE in the germline V gene. Trimming removed 4 bases from V and 4 bases from J, with 17 bases in between. This CDR3 has 15 residues. This CDR3 reads CASSIGQRQGTEAFF. Here the CDR3 DNA reads TGTGCCAGCAGCATAGGGCAACGGCAGGGCACTGAAGCTTTCTTT.

The rearrangement links TRBV7-9 to TRBJ1-2, with D tentatively TRBD1 (6 bases). CDR3 size: 15 residues. Germline CDR1 is SEHNR and CDR2 is FQNEAQ (reference sequence). Trimming cost V 8 bases and J 5 bases, with 21 bases left between them. This CDR3 is CASGLHREVSYGYTF. DNA of the CDR3: TGTGCCAGCGGCCTTCACAGGGAAGTTTCTTATGGCTACACCTTC.

This clonotype was observed a few times. The J gene is TRBJ2-5, the V gene TRBV27; D perhaps matches TRBD2 (6 bases). Germline V gene lookup returns CDR1 MNHEY and CDR2 SMNVEV (reference sequence). CDR3 length equals 15 residues. Trimming left V 2 bases short and J 2 bases short, with 12 bases between. The CDR3: CASSLRPGVQETQYF. In nucleotides, the CDR3 is TGTGCCAGCAGTTTAAGGCCGGGGGTGCAAGAGACCCAGTACTTC.

Points on this clonotype: The CDR3 does not close with the conserved phenylalanine or tryptophan, likely indicating a read error. This rearrangement joins TRBV7-2 to TRBJ2-4; D perhaps matches TRBD1 (7 bases). Near its end, the DNA agrees better with TRBJ2-7, so the J call may be wrong. The CDR3 has 14 amino acids. Germline assignment: CDR1 SGHTA and CDR2 FQGNSA. CDR3 amino acids: CASSLSGGQYEQYS. CDR3 DNA: TGTGCCAGCAGCTTATCCGGGGGACAGTACGAGCAGTACTCC.

The V call is TRBV20-1, the J call TRBJ2-3; a possible D gene is TRBD1 (6 bases). Germline CDR1 DFQATT, CDR2 SNEGSKA (reference sequence). The CDR3 spans 15 residues. The V end lost 5 bases, the J end lost 2 bases, and 17 bases lay between the germline ends. The CDR3 DNA reads TGCAGTGCTCACAGGACAGCCATGTCCACAGATACGCAGTATTTT. Amino acid sequence: CSAHRTAMSTDTQYF.

This clonotype was observed a handful of times. This chain uses TRBV20-1 with TRBJ1-1; D is undetermined. V was shortened by 1 base and J by 3 bases, with 6 bases between the two germline ends. There are 12 residues in the CDR3. The germline gives CDR1 DFQATT, CDR2 SNEGSKA (reference sequence). In DNA form, the CDR3 reads TGCAGTGCTAGAGGTGGGGACACTGAAGCTTTCTTT. It specifies CSARGGDTEAFF.

As for this clonotype: Given a much more abundant clone one base away, this may be a read error. The chain couples TRBV2 to TRBJ1-6; D perhaps matches TRBD1 (5 bases). This CDR3 has 16 amino acids. V shed 8 bases and J shed 1 base, with 15 bases lying between them. Germline V lookup: CDR1 SNHLY, CDR2 FYNNEI. The CDR3 region has the DNA TGTGCCAGCGGTCCAGGGTCACAGTCCTATAATTCACCCCTCCACTTT. As protein: CASGPGSQSYNSPLHF.

CDR3 DNA sequence: TGTGCCAGCAGTTACGGGTGGGAGTGGGGGACAGAAGAGACCCAGTACTTC. Protein product: CASSYGWEWGTEETQYF. The V call is TRBV6-6, the J call TRBJ2-5, with 7 bases that match TRBD1. The V and J ends lost 2 bases and 3 bases, in that order; junction bases with no gene match: 12. In germline, CDR1 is MNHNY, CDR2 SVGAGI (reference sequence). This CDR3 comprises 17 residues.

This clonotype occurred many times. This sequence joins TRBV7-2 and TRBJ1-2; D is undetermined. The length of the CDR3 is 17 residues. Germline V gene data show CDR1 as SGHTA and CDR2 as FQGNSA. Trimming pared 4 bases from V and 4 bases from J, leaving 22 bases between. CDR3 in amino acids: CASSYAIRDGKTYGYTF. The CDR3 DNA follows: TGTGCCAGCAGCTACGCAATCAGAGACGGAAAGACCTATGGCTACACCTTC.

The chain combines TRBV12-3 or TRBV12-4 with TRBJ1-2; D is undetermined. The CDR3 contains 17 residues. V dropped 5 bases and J dropped 4 bases, with 23 bases sitting between them. CDR3 in DNA: TGTGCCAGCAGTGCTTCCCACAGCCTCCGAAAGACCTATGGCTACACCTTC. Encoded protein: CASSASHSLRKTYGYTF.

This clonotype occurred once. A much larger clone lies a single base off, so this may be a read error. The V and J genes are TRBV5-4 and TRBJ1-2; D call uncertain. From germline, CDR1 is SGHNT and CDR2 YYREEE (reference sequence). The CDR3 spans 16 residues. The germline V and J ends were trimmed by 6 bases and 4 bases, with 22 bases remaining between them. The CDR3: CASKLYAPGKTYGYTF. The CDR3 nucleotides are TGTGCCAGCAAGTTGTACGCACCAGGAAAGACCTATGGCTACACCTTC.